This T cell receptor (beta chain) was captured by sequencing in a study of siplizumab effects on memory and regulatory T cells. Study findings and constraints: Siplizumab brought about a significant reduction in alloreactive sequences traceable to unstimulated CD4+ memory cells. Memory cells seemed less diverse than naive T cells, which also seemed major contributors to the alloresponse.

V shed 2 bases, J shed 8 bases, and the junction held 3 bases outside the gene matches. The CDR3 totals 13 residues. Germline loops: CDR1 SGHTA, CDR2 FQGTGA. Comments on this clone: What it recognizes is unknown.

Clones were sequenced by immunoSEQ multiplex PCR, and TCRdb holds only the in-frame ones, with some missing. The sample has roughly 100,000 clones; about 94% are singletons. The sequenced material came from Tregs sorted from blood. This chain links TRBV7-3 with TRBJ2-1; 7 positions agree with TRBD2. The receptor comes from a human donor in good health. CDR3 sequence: CASSLQRGDEQFF. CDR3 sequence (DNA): TGTGCCAGCAGCTTACAGCGGGGCGATGAGCAGTTCTTC.